This TCR beta chain was recorded in a study of OX40 agonist ivuxolimab in advanced cancers. With regard to the full study: The costimulatory receptor OX40 (CD134) was targeted by ivuxolimab, a fully human IgG2 agonistic monoclonal antibody. Intravenous ivuxolimab was administered to patients every 2 weeks at six dose levels: 0.01, 0.1, 0.3, 1.5, 3 and 10 mg/kg. Of the roughly 53 patients in dose escalation, about 20 had hepatocellular carcinoma, about 15 had melanoma, 9 had renal cell carcinoma and 9 had head and neck cancer. The dose-escalation cohort was about 83% male with a mean age of about 60 years, ranging from roughly 23 to 79. Prior anti-PD-1, anti-PD-L1 or anti-CTLA-4 therapy was permitted, and checkpoint inhibitors had been received by under 50% of dose-escalation patients. Partial responses occurred in three dose-escalation patients: two with cutaneous melanoma and one with hepatocellular carcinoma. The point of sequencing TCRbeta in the periphery was to test whether ivuxolimab changed TCR sequence diversity and drove clonal T-cell expansion. The paper describes the monotherapy dose-escalation part (N ≈ 51 patients) of the phase I trial of ivuxolimab.

Regarding this clone: Its antigen has not been determined. No much larger clone exists at a distance of one base, and base qualities are not known.

Patients with a history of autoimmune disease or receiving systemic immunosuppression were excluded from the trial. Peripheral blood for TCR sequencing was drawn from every dose cohort at baseline, at cycle 4 day 1 and at cycle 7 day 1. The samples were taken from a phase I, first-in-human, multicenter, open-label dose-escalation trial of ivuxolimab. Adults with locally advanced or metastatic melanoma, renal cell, hepatocellular, or head and neck squamous cell carcinoma were enrolled in the trial. Before TCR sequencing, CD4+ T cells and CD8+ T cells from peripheral blood were sorted into separate populations. The germline V gene (reference sequence) provides CDR1 SEHNR and CDR2 FQNEAQ. From the cysteine through the phenylalanine, the CDR3 covers 14 amino acids. The read is trimmed to its CDR3 DNA, 42 bases read in frame from base 1. The V end loses 7 bases and the J end loses 0 bases, and a stretch of 9 bases separates them.

Points the paper makes about the study in general: After ivuxolimab, more expanded clones were found on average in CD8+ T cells than in CD4+ T cells. Clonal expansion of both CD4+ and CD8+ blood T cells was observed from baseline to week 6 at doses 0.1 to 3.0 mg/kg. Low levels of normalized T-cell clonal expansion were also shown by some nonresponding patients. The antigen specificity of the peripheral T cells that underwent clonal expansion was not determined. Partial responders in the 0.1-3.0 mg/kg groups had among the lowest normalized peripheral clonal expansion, especially among CD8+ T cells.

Genomic DNA was extracted from sorted cells for sequencing of the TCRbeta CDR3 region. TCRbeta CDR3 regions were sequenced using the immunoSEQ Assay. In its TCRdb copy, this immuneACCESS table keeps in-frame sequences only and misses some clones. Where compared with another copy, unresolved V genes explain less than half of these, and the others have no known cause. The sample contains about 20,000 clones, 75% to 90% of them found a single time. Together, the top ten hold 50% to 55% of the sample. This sequence was found in an adult with an advanced solid tumor such as melanoma, head and neck, liver or kidney cancer. This chain joins TRBV7-9 to TRBJ1-4; too little of a D gene remains to name it. Here the sequenced sample was CD4+ or CD8+ T cells sorted from blood, taken in a trial of the OX40 agonist ivuxolimab. The CDR3 loop reads CASTPYTTNEKLFF. The nucleotide sequence reads TGTGCCAGCACCCCTTATACAACTAATGAAAAACTGTTTTTT.